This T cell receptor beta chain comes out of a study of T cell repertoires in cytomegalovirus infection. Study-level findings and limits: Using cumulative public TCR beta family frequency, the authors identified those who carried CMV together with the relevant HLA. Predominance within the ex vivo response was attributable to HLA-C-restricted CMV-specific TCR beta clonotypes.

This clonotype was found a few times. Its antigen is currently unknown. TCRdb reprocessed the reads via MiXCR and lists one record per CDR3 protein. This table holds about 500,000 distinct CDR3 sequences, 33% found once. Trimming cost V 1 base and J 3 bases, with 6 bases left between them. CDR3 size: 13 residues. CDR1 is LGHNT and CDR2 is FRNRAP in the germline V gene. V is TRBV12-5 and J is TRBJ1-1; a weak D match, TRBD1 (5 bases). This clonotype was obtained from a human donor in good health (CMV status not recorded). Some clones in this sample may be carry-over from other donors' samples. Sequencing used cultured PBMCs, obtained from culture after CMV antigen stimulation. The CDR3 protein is CASGLEGHTEAFF. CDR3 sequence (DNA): TGTGCTAGTGGTTTGGAGGGGCACACTGAAGCTTTCTTT.